This T cell receptor (beta chain) was found in a study of T cell repertoires in cytomegalovirus infection. Overall study context: A matching HLA type, together with CMV infection, was signaled by public TCR beta signatures.

TCRdb re-called the reads through MiXCR, storing one row per CDR3 protein. The sample comprises under 850,000 distinct CDR3 sequences, roughly 36% of which are singletons, and 2.8% rests with the top ten. V was pared by 3 bases and J by 4 bases, with 16 bases between. The CDR3 is made up of 15 amino acids. Germline V CDR1 and CDR2: SEHNR, FQNEAQ (reference sequence). On this clonotype itself: What it binds is not known.

Points from the study as a whole: There were carriers of CMV plus the relevant HLA, and cumulative public TCR beta family frequency identified them. HLA-C-restricted CMV clonotypes gave the most frequent clonotype in two of eight donors.

The sequenced material came from PBMCs. This TCR was recovered from a human donor in good health (CMV status not recorded). Some clones in this sample may be carry-over from other donors' samples. V is TRBV7-9 and J is TRBJ2-7; D unresolved. CDR3 protein: CASSFIGSNLYEQYF. DNA for the CDR3: TGTGCCAGCAGCTTTATCGGGTCGAACCTGTACGAGCAGTACTTC.